This T cell receptor (beta chain) was obtained from a study of breast tumors, draining lymph nodes, adjacent tissues. Points from the study as a whole: Tumor TCR diversity was below lymph nodes but above nontumor tissue. The data were judged consistent with most tumor T cells coming from lymph node and expanding in tumor. Data only fit, rather than demonstrated, lymph node origin of most tumor T cells.

This CDR3 has 18 residues. Trimming took 10 bases from V and 5 from J; bases not matched to a gene: 17. Germline V CDR1 and CDR2: ENHRY, SYGVKD. As concerns this clonotype: The antigen remains undetermined.

TCRdb independently ran MiXCR on the multiplex PCR reads; one entry per CDR3 protein. Of about 20,000 distinct CDR3 sequences in the sample, around two fifths were seen once. This clonotype was obtained from a female donor with breast cancer. Some clones in this sample may be carry-over from other donors' samples. The sequenced sample was breast tumor tissue. The gene calls are TRBV10-3 and TRBJ2-5, with TRBD2 matching 15 bases. The CDR3 region has the DNA TGTGCCAGCGGGACTAGCGGGGGGCACACTAGCGGGACGGAGACCCAGTACTTC. Translated: CASGTSGGHTSGTETQYF.